Listed below are T cell receptor beta chains from one sample, sequenced in a study of blood T cell repertoires in COVID-19. Measured with immunoSEQ multiplex PCR; TCRdb has only the in-frame clones, and not every one. Among 76,000 or so clones listed, 85% to 90% were seen once. Source material: peripheral blood. Receptor source: a man at least 80 years old in a cohort sampled during active COVID-19. CDR3s include the opening cysteine and the closing phenylalanine or tryptophan. The D gene is left open where the match is weak. Clone size is given for some rows only: seen once, a few or many times, or a class if the clone is expanded.

j_gene	v_gene	d_gene	abundance	CDR3aa	CDR3nt
TRBJ2-3	TRBV24-1	NA	NA	CATSDPRDTQYF	TGTGCCACCAGTGACCCGAGAGATACGCAGTATTTT
TRBJ1-6	TRBV6-5	NA	NA	CASSYSRGAGNSPLHF	TGTGCCAGCAGTTACTCCAGGGGCGCGGGTAATTCACCCCTCCACTTT
TRBJ2-5	TRBV7-2	TRBD2	NA	CASSGQAGVQETQYF	TGTGCCAGCAGCGGCCAGGCGGGGGTCCAAGAGACCCAGTACTTC
TRBJ2-5	TRBV7-9	NA	few	CASSRTALQETQYF	TGTGCCAGCAGCCGGACAGCACTCCAAGAGACCCAGTACTTC
TRBJ2-3	TRBV2	TRBD2	few	CASSPGGGGTDTQYF	TGTGCCAGCAGTCCGGGCGGGGGGGGCACAGATACGCAGTATTTT
TRBJ2-4	TRBV11-2	TRBD1	NA	CASSPTGQTPFAKNIQYF	TGTGCCAGCAGCCCTACGGGACAGACCCCTTTTGCCAAAAACATTCAGTACTTC
TRBJ1-1	TRBV5-1	TRBD1	NA	CASSLTGGTEAFF	TGCGCCAGCAGTCTTACAGGGGGCACTGAAGCTTTCTTT
TRBJ1-5	TRBV15	TRBD1	NA	CATSREDRGWNQPQHF	TGTGCCACCAGCAGAGAGGACAGGGGGTGGAATCAGCCCCAGCATTTT
TRBJ2-3	TRBV29-1	TRBD2	NA	CSVEGTSGGTDTQYF	TGCAGCGTGGAAGGGACTAGCGGGGGCACAGATACGCAGTATTTT
TRBJ1-5	TRBV2	NA	NA	CASSSSASPQHF	TGTGCCAGCAGTTCGTCCGCGTCACCCCAGCATTTT
TRBJ1-1	TRBV19	NA	NA	CASSLNWGITEAFF	TGTGCCAGTAGTCTAAATTGGGGCATCACTGAAGCTTTCTTT
TRBJ1-2	TRBV19	NA	NA	CASTGEQANYGYTF	TGTGCCAGTACGGGGGAGCAGGCTAACTATGGCTACACCTTC
TRBJ2-7	TRBV5-1	NA	once	CASSLGTSPSYEQYF	TGCGCCAGCAGCTTGGGGACTTCACCATCCTACGAGCAGTACTTC
TRBJ1-6	TRBV9	NA	NA	CASSAAGGRLSPLHF	TGTGCCAGCAGCGCCGCGGGGGGGCGCCTCTCACCCCTCCACTTT
TRBJ1-1	TRBV19	NA	NA	CASSIGLANTEAFF	TGTGCCAGTAGTATAGGATTAGCGAACACTGAAGCTTTCTTT